The present T cell receptor (beta chain) was sequenced within a study of PD-1 blockade in classical Hodgkin lymphoma. Study-wide background: Administration of nivolumab to patients was at 3 mg/kg intravenously every 2 weeks.

As regards this clone: The antigen remains unidentified.

The CDR3 runs to 13 residues. Unmatched junction bases numbered 1, after V lost 5 bases and J lost 2 bases. Germline loops: CDR1 SGHTA, CDR2 FQGTGA. Overall study findings and caveats: Patients starting nivolumab under 1 year after ASCT were excluded.

Every patient had relapsed following autologous stem cell transplantation, and cohorts differed in brentuximab vedotin exposure. Best overall response was complete response, partial response or progressive disease in these relapsed/refractory classical Hodgkin lymphoma patients. Profiling relied on immunoSEQ multiplex PCR, and the TCRdb table lists in-frame clones only, not all of them. The sample consists of 1,500 to 2,500 clones, 80% to 90% of them appearing once. This clonotype originated in a human donor with classical Hodgkin lymphoma. The chain couples TRBV7-3 to TRBJ1-1; TRBD1 matches 8 bases. This material consisted of peripheral blood mononuclear cells (PBMCs), taken at baseline. As DNA, the CDR3 is TGTGCCAGCAGCGGACAGGGAAACACTGAAGCTTTCTTT. This sequence encodes CASSGQGNTEAFF.